This paragraph reports one T cell receptor (beta chain). As yet, its antigen is unknown. The length of the CDR3 is 14 residues. Trimming left V 5 bases short and J 6 bases short, with 14 bases between. Germline values: CDR1 SGHVS, CDR2 FQNEAQ. Construction of the TCRbeta library involved unique molecular identifiers. TCRdb re-analysed the PCR reads in MiXCR, keeping a single row per CDR3 protein. The sample contains around 490,000 distinct CDR3 sequences, more than 9.5% of which appear only once. This sample was taken from a study of T-cell reconstitution after alpha-beta-depleted transplantation in children. Findings of the study overall: As was reported, about two months after transplant, alpha-beta T cells came from several hundred expanded graft clones. The high TCRbeta diversity at day 60 in some patients came from surviving recipient T cells and thymic progenitors. T-cell counts and diversity were attributed mostly to newly produced T cells one year after transplant.

The chain carries TRBV7-8 and TRBJ2-1; maybe TRBD1 (6 bases). This TCR was sampled from a female patient aged 2 to 10 who had a stem cell transplant for aplastic anemia, so the T cells may come from the graft donor. Sequencing used PBMCs, mostly from graft donor cells, obtained 180 days after TCRalphabeta/CD19-depleted stem cell transplant. Here the CDR3 reads CASSGGQRRNEQFF. CDR3 sequence (DNA): TGTGCCAGCAGCGGGGGCCAGAGGCGCAATGAGCAGTTCTTC.